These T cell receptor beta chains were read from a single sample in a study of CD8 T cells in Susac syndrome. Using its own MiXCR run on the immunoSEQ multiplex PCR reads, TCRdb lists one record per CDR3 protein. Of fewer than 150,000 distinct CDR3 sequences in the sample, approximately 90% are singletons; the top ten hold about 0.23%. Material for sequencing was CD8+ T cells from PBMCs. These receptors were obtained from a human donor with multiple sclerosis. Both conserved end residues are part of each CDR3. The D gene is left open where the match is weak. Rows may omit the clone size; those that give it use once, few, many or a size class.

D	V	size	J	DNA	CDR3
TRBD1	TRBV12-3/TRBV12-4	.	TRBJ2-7	TGTGCCAGCAGATGGACAGGGTCCGACTACGAGCAGTACTTC	CASRWTGSDYEQYF
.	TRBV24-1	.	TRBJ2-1	TGTGCCACCAGTGATTCGGCAGGTACTCTCAATGAGCAGTTCTTC	CATSDSAGTLNEQFF
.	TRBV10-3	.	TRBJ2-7	TGTGCCTCCGGGGACAAGGATCCGCCCTACGAGCAGTACTTC	CASGDKDPPYEQYF
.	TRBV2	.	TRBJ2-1	TGTGCCAGCAGTGAACATGAGCAGTTCTTC	CASSEHEQFF
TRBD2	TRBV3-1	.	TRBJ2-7	TGTGCCAGCAGCTCACTAGCGGCTTACTCCTACGAGCAGTACTTC	CASSSLAAYSYEQYF
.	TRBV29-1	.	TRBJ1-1	TGCAGCGTTGGACTGAACACTGAAGCTTTCTTT	CSVGLNTEAFF
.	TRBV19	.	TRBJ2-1	TGTGCCAGTAATTGGGGAGGTAGCAATGAGCAGTTCTTC	CASNWGGSNEQFF
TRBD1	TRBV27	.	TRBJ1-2	TGTGCCAGCAGAGGACAGGGCGTCTATGGCTACACCTTC	CASRGQGVYGYTF
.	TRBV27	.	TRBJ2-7	TGTGCCAGCTCACCGGGGACTCCGGGCGAGCAGTACTTC	CASSPGTPGEQYF
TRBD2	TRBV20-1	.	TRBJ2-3	TGCAGTGCTAGAGATCCCCGCTCGTTAGCGGGAGATACGCAGTATTTT	CSARDPRSLAGDTQYF
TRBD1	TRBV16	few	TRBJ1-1	TGTGCCAGCAGAGAGGGGGCAGTGAACACTGAAGCTTTCTTT	CASREGAVNTEAFF
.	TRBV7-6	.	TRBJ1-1	TGTGCCAGCAGCCCTGGGGAGGGATGGACTGAAGCTTTCTTT	CASSPGEGWTEAFF
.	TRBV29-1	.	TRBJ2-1	TGCAGCGTTGAGGGTGGGGCATACAATGAGCAGTTCTTC	CSVEGGAYNEQFF
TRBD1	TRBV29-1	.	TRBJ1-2	TGCAGCGTTTCGGACAGGTTGAACTATGGCTACACCTTC	CSVSDRLNYGYTF
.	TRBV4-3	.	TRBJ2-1	TGCGCCAGCAGCCAAGATGAGGGACTTGCCTACAATGAGCAGTTCTTC	CASSQDEGLAYNEQFF
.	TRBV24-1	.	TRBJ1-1	TGTGCCACCAGGGGGGATGGGAACACTGAAGCTTTCTTT	CATRGDGNTEAFF
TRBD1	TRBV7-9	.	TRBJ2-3	TGTGCCAGCAGCTCCGGGACAGGGGCAGATACGCAGTATTTT	CASSSGTGADTQYF
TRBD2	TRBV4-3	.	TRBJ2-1	TGCGCCAGCAGCCAAGATGGACTAGCGGCAACCTACAATGAGCAGTTCTTC	CASSQDGLAATYNEQFF